The clone carrying this T cell receptor beta chain was picked up a small number of times. TCRdb independently ran MiXCR on the 5' RACE reads; one entry per CDR3 protein. The sample contains about 620,000 distinct CDR3 sequences, approximately 19% of which appear only once. The data were taken from a study of T-cell memory formation after mild COVID-19. CDR3 size: 16 residues. The germline V and J ends were trimmed by 2 bases and 1 base, with 9 bases remaining between them. Germline values: CDR1 MNHEY, CDR2 SVGAGI. This sequence joins TRBV6-5 and TRBJ2-6, with D unclear. Sequencing used PBMCs or a T cell subset sorted from them (not recorded which). This TCR was recovered from an adult woman who had mild COVID-19 (a few samples of this study predate the infection). Cell type and time point are not known. CDR3 residues: CASSYTQDSGANVLTF. CDR3 DNA: TGTGCCAGCAGTTACACCCAGGATTCTGGGGCCAACGTCCTGACTTTC.